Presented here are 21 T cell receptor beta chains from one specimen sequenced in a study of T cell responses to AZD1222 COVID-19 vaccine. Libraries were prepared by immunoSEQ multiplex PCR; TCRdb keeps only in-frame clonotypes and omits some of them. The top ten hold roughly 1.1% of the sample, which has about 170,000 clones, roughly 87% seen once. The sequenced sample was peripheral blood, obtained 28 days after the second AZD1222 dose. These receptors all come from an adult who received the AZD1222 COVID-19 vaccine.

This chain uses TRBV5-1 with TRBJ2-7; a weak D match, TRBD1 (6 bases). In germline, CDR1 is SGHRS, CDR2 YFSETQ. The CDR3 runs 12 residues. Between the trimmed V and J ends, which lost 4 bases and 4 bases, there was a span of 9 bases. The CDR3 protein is CASSADSYEQYF. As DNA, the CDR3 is TGCGCCAGCAGCGCGGACAGTTACGAGCAGTACTTC.

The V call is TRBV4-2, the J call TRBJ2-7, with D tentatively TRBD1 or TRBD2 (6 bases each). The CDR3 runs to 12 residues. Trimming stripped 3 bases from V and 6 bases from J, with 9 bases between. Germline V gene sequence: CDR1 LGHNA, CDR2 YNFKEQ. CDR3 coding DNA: TGTGCCAGCAGCCACGAGGGGGGCGAGCAGTACTTC. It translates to CASSHEGGEQYF.

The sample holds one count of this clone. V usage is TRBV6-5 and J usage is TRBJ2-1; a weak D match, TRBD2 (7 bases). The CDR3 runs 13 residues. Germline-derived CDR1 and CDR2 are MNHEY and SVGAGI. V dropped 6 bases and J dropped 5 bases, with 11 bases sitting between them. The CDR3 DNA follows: TGTGCCAGCAGCCGGGGGGCCCACAATGAGCAGTTCTTC. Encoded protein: CASSRGAHNEQFF.

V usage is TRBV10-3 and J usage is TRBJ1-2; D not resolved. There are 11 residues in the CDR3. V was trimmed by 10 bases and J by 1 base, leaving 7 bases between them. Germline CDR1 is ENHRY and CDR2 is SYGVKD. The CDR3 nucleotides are TGTGCCACCCGGGATAACTATGGCTACACCTTC. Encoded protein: CATRDNYGYTF.

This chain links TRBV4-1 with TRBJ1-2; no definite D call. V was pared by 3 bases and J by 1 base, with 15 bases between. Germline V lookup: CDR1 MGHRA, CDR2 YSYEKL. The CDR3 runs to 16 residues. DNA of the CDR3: TGCGCCAGCAGCCACCCGGATGGGAGGTTTAACTATGGCTACACCTTC. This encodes CASSHPDGRFNYGYTF.

The CDR3, as DNA: TGTGCCAGGGGGCTTGGGGTCAATCAGCCCCAGCATTTT. This gives the protein CARGLGVNQPQHF. The rearrangement links TRBV2 to TRBJ1-5; perhaps TRBD1 as D (5 bases). This CDR3 region has 13 residues. V lost 9 bases, J lost 3 bases, and 12 bases lay in between. Germline assignment: CDR1 SNHLY and CDR2 FYNNEI.

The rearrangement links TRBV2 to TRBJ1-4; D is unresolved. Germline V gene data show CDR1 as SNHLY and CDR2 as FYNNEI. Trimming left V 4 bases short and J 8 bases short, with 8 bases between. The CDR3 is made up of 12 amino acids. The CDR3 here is CASSGSREKLFF. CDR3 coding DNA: TGTGCCAGCAGTGGGAGTAGGGAAAAACTGTTTTTT.

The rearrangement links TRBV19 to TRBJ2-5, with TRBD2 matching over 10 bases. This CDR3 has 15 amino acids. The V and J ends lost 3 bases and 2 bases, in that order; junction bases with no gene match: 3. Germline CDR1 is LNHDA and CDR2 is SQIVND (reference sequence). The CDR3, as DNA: TGTGCCAGTAGTATGTTGGGACTAGCGCAAGAGACCCAGTACTTC. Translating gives CASSMLGLAQETQYF. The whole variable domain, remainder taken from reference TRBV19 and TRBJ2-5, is DGGITQSPKYLFRKEGQNVTLSCEQNLNHDAMYWYRQDPGQGLRLIYYSQIVNDFQKGDIAEGYSVSREKKESFPLTVTSAQKNPTAFYLCASSMLGLAQETQYFGPGTRLLVL.

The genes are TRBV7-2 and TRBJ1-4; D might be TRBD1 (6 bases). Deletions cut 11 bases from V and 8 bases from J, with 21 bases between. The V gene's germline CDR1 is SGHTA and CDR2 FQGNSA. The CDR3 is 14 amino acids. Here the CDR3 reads CASQRGDWGEKLFF. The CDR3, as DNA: TGTGCCTCCCAAAGGGGGGACTGGGGGGAAAAACTGTTTTTT.

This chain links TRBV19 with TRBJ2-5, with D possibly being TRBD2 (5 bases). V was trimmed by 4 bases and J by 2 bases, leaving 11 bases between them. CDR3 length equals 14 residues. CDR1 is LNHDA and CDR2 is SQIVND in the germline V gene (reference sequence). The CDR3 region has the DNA TGTGCCAGTAGTACGGCTAGCTATCAAGAGACCCAGTACTTC. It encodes CASSTASYQETQYF.

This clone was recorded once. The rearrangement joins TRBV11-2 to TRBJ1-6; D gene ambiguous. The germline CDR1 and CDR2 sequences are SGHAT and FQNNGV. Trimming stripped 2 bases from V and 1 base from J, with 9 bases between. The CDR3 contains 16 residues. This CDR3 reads CASSLWRKSYNSPLHF. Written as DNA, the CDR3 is TGTGCCAGCAGCTTATGGCGGAAATCCTATAATTCACCCCTCCACTTT.

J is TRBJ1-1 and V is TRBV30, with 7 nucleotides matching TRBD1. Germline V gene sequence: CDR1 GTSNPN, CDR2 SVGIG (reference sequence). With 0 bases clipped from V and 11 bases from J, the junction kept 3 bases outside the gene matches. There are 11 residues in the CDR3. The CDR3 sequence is CAWSVEGAAFF. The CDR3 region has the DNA TGTGCCTGGAGTGTGGAGGGGGCTGCTTTCTTT.

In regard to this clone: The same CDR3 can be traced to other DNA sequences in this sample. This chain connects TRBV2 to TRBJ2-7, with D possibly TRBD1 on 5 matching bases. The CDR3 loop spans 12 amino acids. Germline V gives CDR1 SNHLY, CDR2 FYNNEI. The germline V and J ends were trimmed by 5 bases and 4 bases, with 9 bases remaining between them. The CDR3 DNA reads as TGTGCCAGCAGTTCAGGGCCGTACGAGCAGTACTTC. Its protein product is CASSSGPYEQYF.

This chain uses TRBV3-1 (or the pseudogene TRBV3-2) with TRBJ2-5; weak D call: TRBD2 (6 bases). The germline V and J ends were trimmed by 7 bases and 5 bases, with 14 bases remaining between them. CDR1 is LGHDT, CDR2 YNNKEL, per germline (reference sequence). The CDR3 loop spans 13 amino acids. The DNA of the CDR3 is TGTGCCAGCACCGGAGGGGTGTTGGAGACCCAGTACTTC. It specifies CASTGGVLETQYF.

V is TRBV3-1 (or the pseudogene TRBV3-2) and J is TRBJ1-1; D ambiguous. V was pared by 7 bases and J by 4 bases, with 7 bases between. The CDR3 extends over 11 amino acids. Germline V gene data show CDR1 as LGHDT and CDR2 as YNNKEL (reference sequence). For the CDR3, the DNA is TGTGCCAGCACGTACAGCACTGAAGCTTTCTTT. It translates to CASTYSTEAFF.

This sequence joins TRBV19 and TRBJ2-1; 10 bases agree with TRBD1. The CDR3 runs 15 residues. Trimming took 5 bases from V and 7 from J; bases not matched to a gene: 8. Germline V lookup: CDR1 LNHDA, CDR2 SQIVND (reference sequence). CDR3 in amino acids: CASSADRGRRNEQFF. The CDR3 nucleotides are TGTGCCAGTAGTGCAGACAGGGGGCGTAGGAATGAGCAGTTCTTC.

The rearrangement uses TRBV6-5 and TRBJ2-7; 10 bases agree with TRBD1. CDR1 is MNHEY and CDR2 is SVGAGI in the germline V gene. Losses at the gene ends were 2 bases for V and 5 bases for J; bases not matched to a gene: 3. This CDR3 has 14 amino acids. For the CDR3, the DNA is TGTGCCAGCAGTTACACCGGGACAGGGGACGAGCAGTACTTC. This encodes CASSYTGTGDEQYF.

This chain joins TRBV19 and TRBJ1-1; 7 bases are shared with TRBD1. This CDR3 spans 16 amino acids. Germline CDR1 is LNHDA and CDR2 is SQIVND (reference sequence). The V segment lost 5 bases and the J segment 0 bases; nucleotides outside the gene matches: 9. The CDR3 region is CASSSPGGRMNTEAFF. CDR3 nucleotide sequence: TGTGCCAGTAGTTCACCAGGGGGAAGGATGAACACTGAAGCTTTCTTT. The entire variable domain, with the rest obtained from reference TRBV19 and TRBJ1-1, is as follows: DGGITQSPKYLFRKEGQNVTLSCEQNLNHDAMYWYRQDPGQGLRLIYYSQIVNDFQKGDIAEGYSVSREKKESFPLTVTSAQKNPTAFYLCASSSPGGRMNTEAFFGQGTRLTVV.

CDR3 DNA: TGCGCCAGCAGTGAGTCTCAACTATCGACCCTCCACTTT. This translates into CASSESQLSTLHF. J is TRBJ1-6 and V is TRBV10-1, with D unclear. Trimming stripped 0 bases from V and 14 bases from J, with 11 bases between. This CDR3 contains 13 residues. CDR1 is WNHNN and CDR2 is SYGVQD in the germline V gene (reference sequence).

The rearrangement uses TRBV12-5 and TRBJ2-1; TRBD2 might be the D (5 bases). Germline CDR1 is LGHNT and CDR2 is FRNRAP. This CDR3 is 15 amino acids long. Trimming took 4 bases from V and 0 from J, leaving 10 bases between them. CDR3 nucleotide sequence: TGTGCTAGTGGTTCCCGGGGAGTCTCCTACAATGAGCAGTTCTTC. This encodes CASGSRGVSYNEQFF.

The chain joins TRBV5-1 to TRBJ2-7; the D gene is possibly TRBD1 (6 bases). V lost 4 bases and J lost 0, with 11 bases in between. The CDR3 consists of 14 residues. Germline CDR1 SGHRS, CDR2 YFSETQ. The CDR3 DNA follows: TGCGCCAGCAGCGGAAAGGACAGCTCCTACGAGCAGTACTTC. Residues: CASSGKDSSYEQYF.